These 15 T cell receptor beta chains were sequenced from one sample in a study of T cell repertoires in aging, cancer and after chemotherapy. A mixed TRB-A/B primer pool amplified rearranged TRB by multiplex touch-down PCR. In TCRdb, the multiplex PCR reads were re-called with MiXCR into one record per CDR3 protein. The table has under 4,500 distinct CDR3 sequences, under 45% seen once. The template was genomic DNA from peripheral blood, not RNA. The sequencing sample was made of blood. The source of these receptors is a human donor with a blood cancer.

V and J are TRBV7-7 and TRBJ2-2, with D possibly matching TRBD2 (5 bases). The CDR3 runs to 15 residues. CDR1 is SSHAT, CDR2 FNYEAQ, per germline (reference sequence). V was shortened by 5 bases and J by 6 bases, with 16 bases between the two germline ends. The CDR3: CASSPDGRGAGELFF. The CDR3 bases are TGTGCCAGCAGCCCAGATGGGAGAGGAGCCGGGGAGCTGTTTTTT.

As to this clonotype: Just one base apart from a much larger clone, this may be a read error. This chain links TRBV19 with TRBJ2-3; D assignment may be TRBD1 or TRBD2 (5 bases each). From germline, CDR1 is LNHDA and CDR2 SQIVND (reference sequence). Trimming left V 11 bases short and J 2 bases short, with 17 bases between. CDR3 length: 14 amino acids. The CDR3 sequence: CASWGIGLTDTQYF. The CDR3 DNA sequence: TGTGCCTCCTGGGGGATCGGCCTCACAGATACGCAGTATTTT.

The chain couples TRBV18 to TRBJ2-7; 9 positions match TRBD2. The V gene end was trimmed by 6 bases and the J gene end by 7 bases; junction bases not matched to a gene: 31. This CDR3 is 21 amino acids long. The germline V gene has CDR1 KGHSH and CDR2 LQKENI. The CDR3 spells CASSVHDVWDVRTSDIWEQYF. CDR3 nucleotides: TGTGCCAGCTCTGTTCATGACGTGTGGGACGTCCGGACTAGCGATATTTGGGAGCAGTACTTC.

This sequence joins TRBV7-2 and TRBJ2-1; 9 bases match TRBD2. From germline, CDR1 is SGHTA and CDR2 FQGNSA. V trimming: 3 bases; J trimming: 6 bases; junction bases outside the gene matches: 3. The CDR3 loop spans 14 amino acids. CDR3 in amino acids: CASSFSGSGNEQFF. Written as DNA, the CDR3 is TGTGCCAGCAGCTTTAGCGGGAGTGGCAATGAGCAGTTCTTC.

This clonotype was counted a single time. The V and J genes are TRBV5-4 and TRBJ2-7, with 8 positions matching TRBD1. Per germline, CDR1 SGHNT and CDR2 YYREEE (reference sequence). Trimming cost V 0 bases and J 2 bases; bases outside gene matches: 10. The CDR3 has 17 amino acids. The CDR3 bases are TGTGCCAGCAGCTTGGGATCTCCGACAGGGGTCCCCTACGAGCAGTACTTC. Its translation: CASSLGSPTGVPYEQYF.

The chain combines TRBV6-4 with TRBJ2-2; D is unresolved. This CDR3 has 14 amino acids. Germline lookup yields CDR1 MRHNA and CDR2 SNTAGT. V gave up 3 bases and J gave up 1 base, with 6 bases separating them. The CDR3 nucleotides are TGTGCCAGCAGTGAGAACGGGAACACCGGGGAGCTGTTTTTT. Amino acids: CASSENGNTGELFF.

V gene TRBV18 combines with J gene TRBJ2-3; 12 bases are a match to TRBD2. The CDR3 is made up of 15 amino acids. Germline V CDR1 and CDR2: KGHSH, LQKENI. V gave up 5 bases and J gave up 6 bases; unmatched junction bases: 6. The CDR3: CASSGTSGLGDTQYF. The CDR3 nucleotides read TGTGCCAGCTCAGGGACTAGCGGGCTGGGGGATACGCAGTATTTT.

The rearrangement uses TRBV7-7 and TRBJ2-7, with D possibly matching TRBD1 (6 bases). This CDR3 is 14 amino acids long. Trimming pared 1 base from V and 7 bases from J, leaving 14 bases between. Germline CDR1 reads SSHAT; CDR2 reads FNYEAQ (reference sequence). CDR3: CASSLGTVSGEQYF. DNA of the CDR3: TGTGCCAGCAGCTTAGGGACAGTTTCGGGTGAGCAGTACTTC.

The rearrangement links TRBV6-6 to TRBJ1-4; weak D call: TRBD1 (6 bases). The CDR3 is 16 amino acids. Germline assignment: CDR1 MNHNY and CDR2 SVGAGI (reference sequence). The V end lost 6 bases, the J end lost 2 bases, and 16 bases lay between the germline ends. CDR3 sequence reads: CASSPWQGPTNEKLFF. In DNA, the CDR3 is TGTGCCAGCAGCCCGTGGCAGGGGCCCACTAATGAAAAACTGTTTTTT.

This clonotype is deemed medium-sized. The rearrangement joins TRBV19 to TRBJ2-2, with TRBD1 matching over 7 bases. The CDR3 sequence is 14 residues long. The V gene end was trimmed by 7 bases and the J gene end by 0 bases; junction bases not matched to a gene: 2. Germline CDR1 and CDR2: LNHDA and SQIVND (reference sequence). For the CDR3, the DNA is TGTGCCAGTACGAGGGGGCCGAACACCGGGGAGCTGTTTTTT. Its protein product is CASTRGPNTGELFF.

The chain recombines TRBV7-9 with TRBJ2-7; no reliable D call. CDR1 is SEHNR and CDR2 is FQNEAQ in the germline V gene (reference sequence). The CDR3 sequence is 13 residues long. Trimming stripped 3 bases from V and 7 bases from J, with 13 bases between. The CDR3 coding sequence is TGTGCCAGCAGCTTTACGGCCGACGGGGAGCAGTACTTC. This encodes CASSFTADGEQYF. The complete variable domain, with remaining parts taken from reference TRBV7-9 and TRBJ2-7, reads DTGVSQNPRHKITKRGQNVTFRCDPISEHNRLYWYRQTLGQGPEFLTYFQNEAQLEKSRLLSDRFSAERPKGSFSTLEIQRTEQGDSAMYLCASSFTADGEQYFGPGTRLTVT.

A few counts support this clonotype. CDR3 sequence: CAWSVPGATNTGELFF. DNA of the CDR3: TGTGCCTGGAGTGTACCAGGAGCTACGAACACCGGGGAGCTGTTTTTT. The V and J genes are TRBV30 and TRBJ2-2; the D is unclear. The germline CDR1 and CDR2 sequences are GTSNPN and SVGIG (reference sequence). The length of the CDR3 is 16 residues. Between the trimmed V and J ends, which lost 0 bases and 0 bases, there was a span of 11 bases.

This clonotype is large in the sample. CDR3 bases: TGCAGCGCTAGACAGGGGACCGGGGAGCTGTTTTTT. Translated: CSARQGTGELFF. This chain uses TRBV29-1 with TRBJ2-2; 8 bases are shared with TRBD1. The CDR3 consists of 12 residues. From germline, CDR1 is SQVTM and CDR2 ANQGSEA. Unmatched junction bases numbered 3, after V lost 7 bases and J lost 5 bases.

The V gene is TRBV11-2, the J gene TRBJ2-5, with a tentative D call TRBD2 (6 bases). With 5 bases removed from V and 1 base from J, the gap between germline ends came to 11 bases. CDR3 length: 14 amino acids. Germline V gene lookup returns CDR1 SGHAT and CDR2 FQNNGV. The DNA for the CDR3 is TGTGCCAGCAGCCCAGGAGGGGCCCAAGAGACCCAGTACTTC. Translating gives CASSPGGAQETQYF.

CDR3 bases: TGCGCCAGCAGCCCCATGTCAGTGACCGCTACCGGGGAGCTGTTTTTT. It codes for CASSPMSVTATGELFF. The chain has TRBV5-1 and TRBJ2-2; D gene ambiguous. Between the trimmed V and J ends, which lost 4 bases and 5 bases, there was a span of 18 bases. CDR1 is SGHRS and CDR2 is YFSETQ in the germline V gene. CDR3 length: 16 amino acids.